What follows are 29 T cell receptor beta chains derived from one specimen sequenced in a study of T cells in Graves' hyperthyroidism and ophthalmopathy. Amplified regions were TCR beta CDR3 sequences from RNA transcripts. An initial round of RT-PCR targeting the TCR CDR3 relied on the HTBI primer set. From the multiplex PCR reads, TCRdb called clonotypes with MiXCR, one entry per CDR3 protein. The sample records about 420,000 distinct CDR3 sequences, roughly 15% being singletons. The sample consisted of blood. These receptors originate from a woman between 18 and 29 years old with Graves' hyperthyroidism.

This clonotype was recorded many times. The chain combines TRBV5-1 with TRBJ2-5; D is perhaps TRBD1 (5 bases). The CDR3 extends over 14 amino acids. Germline CDR1 is SGHRS and CDR2 is YFSETQ. Trimming removed 1 base from V and 2 bases from J, with 9 bases in between. DNA for the CDR3: TGCGCCAGCAGCTTGAAGACAGTACAAGAGACCCAGTACTTC. Protein sequence: CASSLKTVQETQYF. The full variable domain, its missing parts supplied by reference TRBV5-1 and TRBJ2-5, is KAGVTQTPRYLIKTRGQQVTLSCSPISGHRSVSWYQQTPGQGLQFLFEYFSETQRNKGNFPGRFSGRQFSNSRSEMNVSTLELGDSALYLCASSLKTVQETQYFGPGTRLLVL.

This clonotype came up many times. The chain couples TRBV19 to TRBJ2-5; TRBD2 matches 8 bases. The germline CDR1 and CDR2 sequences are LNHDA and SQIVND (reference sequence). V lost 4 bases and J lost 9; bases outside the gene matches: 4. This CDR3 is 12 amino acids long. The CDR3 loop reads CASSSSGTPQYF. The DNA for the CDR3 is TGTGCCAGTAGTAGTAGCGGGACGCCCCAGTACTTC.

The V call is TRBV30, the J call TRBJ1-4; perhaps TRBD1 as D (6 bases). Germline V gene data show CDR1 as GTSNPN and CDR2 as SVGIG (reference sequence). V lost 0 bases and J lost 10, with 12 bases in between. The CDR3 contains 13 residues. The CDR3 bases are TGTGCCTGGAGTGTACAGGGAGTGGGAAAACTGTTTTTT. This codes for CAWSVQGVGKLFF.

This clonotype occurred many times. This rearrangement joins TRBV3-1 to TRBJ2-1, with 11 positions matching TRBD2. The CDR3 loop spans 16 amino acids. V gave up 4 bases and J gave up 2 bases; unmatched junction bases: 4. Germline CDR1 LGHDT, CDR2 YNNKEL (reference sequence). This chain's CDR3 is CASSRGLADPYNEQFF. The CDR3 region has the DNA TGTGCCAGCAGCCGGGGACTAGCGGACCCCTACAATGAGCAGTTCTTC.

This clonotype was seen a few times. The chain is built from TRBV20-1 and TRBJ1-2; 10 nucleotides match TRBD1. This CDR3 has 14 residues. Germline CDR1 DFQATT, CDR2 SNEGSKA (reference sequence). V dropped 5 bases and J dropped 4; count of bases not matched to a gene: 7. CDR3 bases: TGCAGTGCTGCCCAGAGGGACAGGGGCTATGGCTACACCTTC. Translated: CSAAQRDRGYGYTF.

The chain links TRBV28 to TRBJ1-1; possible D gene TRBD1, 6 bases. Germline values: CDR1 MDHEN, CDR2 SYDVKM. The CDR3 length is 13 residues. V dropped 6 bases and J dropped 8 bases, with 16 bases sitting between them. The CDR3 is CASREGGEGEAFF. CDR3 in DNA: TGTGCCAGCAGGGAGGGGGGTGAGGGAGAAGCTTTCTTT.

This clonotype was found many times. The rearrangement uses TRBV28 and TRBJ2-2; 11 positions agree with TRBD2. With 6 bases clipped from V and 6 bases from J, the junction kept 9 bases outside the gene matches. Per the germline V gene, CDR1 is MDHEN and CDR2 is SYDVKM. The CDR3 loop spans 16 amino acids. In DNA form, the CDR3 reads TGTGCCAGCAGGTCCCCCCTAGCGGGAGGAGCCGGGGAGCTGTTTTTT. The encoded protein is CASRSPLAGGAGELFF.

Many counts were recorded for this clonotype. This chain connects TRBV9 to TRBJ1-2; tentatively, D is TRBD1 (5 bases). V gave up 0 bases and J gave up 3 bases, with 15 bases separating them. CDR1 and CDR2 (germline): SGDLS, YYNGEE. The CDR3 sequence is 16 residues long. DNA for the CDR3: TGTGCCAGCAGCGTAGCTACCCGGGGCGAGGACTATGGCTACACCTTC. This sequence encodes CASSVATRGEDYGYTF.

This clonotype was seen a few times. The V call is TRBV3-1, the J call TRBJ2-5; D is possibly TRBD1 (6 bases). Germline V gene data show CDR1 as LGHDT and CDR2 as YNNKEL (reference sequence). The CDR3 sequence is 18 residues long. V was shortened by 0 bases and J by 5 bases, with 22 bases between the two germline ends. The CDR3 spells CASSQEGLWQGNSETQYF. CDR3 in DNA: TGTGCCAGCAGCCAAGAAGGCCTGTGGCAGGGGAATTCGGAGACCCAGTACTTC.

This clonotype was found a few times. J is TRBJ2-3 and V is TRBV4-1, with 8 bases fitting TRBD1. V trimming: 4 bases; J trimming: 3 bases; junction bases outside the gene matches: 9. Germline V gives CDR1 MGHRA, CDR2 YSYEKL. The CDR3 runs 16 residues. The CDR3, as DNA: TGCGCCAGCAGCCTCGGAGGGTACAGGGGGACAGATACGCAGTATTTT. This translates into CASSLGGYRGTDTQYF.

Only a few counts were recorded for this clonotype. Relative to the germline gene, one junction end is altered; a read error may explain this. The chain has TRBV6-1 and TRBJ1-1, with D unresolved. The CDR3 loop spans 11 amino acids. Germline V lookup: CDR1 MNHNS, CDR2 SASEGT. The CDR3 region has the DNA TGTGCCACCGCCCGGAACACTGAAGCTCTCTTT. It yields the protein CATARNTEALF.

Ten or more counts support this clonotype. The chain links TRBV10-3 to TRBJ1-1; 8 bases are a match to TRBD1. The CDR3 is 16 residues long. V lost 4 bases and J lost 1; bases outside the gene matches: 8. The germline gives CDR1 ENHRY, CDR2 SYGVKD. The CDR3 loop is CAISGNPGQENTEAFF. Written as DNA, the CDR3 is TGTGCCATCAGTGGAAACCCGGGACAGGAGAACACTGAAGCTTTCTTT.

The J gene is TRBJ2-4, the V gene TRBV19; no clear D gene. Trimming stripped 7 bases from V and 9 bases from J, with 13 bases between. This CDR3 has 12 residues. The germline gives CDR1 LNHDA, CDR2 SQIVND (reference sequence). This chain's CDR3 is CASIGDRAIQYF. CDR3 nucleotides: TGTGCCAGTATTGGGGATCGAGCCATTCAGTACTTC. The full variable domain, completed using reference TRBV19 and TRBJ2-4, is DGGITQSPKYLFRKEGQNVTLSCEQNLNHDAMYWYRQDPGQGLRLIYYSQIVNDFQKGDIAEGYSVSREKKESFPLTVTSAQKNPTAFYLCASIGDRAIQYFGAGTRLSVL.

At least ten counts were recorded for this clonotype. The J gene is TRBJ2-7, the V gene TRBV2; the D is unclear. V lost 3 bases and J 7 bases, leaving 4 bases between the germline ends. This CDR3 has 10 residues. Germline assignment: CDR1 SNHLY and CDR2 FYNNEI. The CDR3 loop reads CASSDQEQYF. CDR3 bases: TGTGCCAGCAGTGACCAGGAGCAGTACTTC.

The sample holds many counts of this clonotype. The chain carries TRBV20-1 and TRBJ2-1; 11 bases are a match to TRBD2. Germline V CDR1 and CDR2: DFQATT, SNEGSKA (reference sequence). This CDR3 spans 15 amino acids. Trimming took 6 bases from V and 3 from J; bases not matched to a gene: 7. The CDR3 sequence: CSARTLAGDYNEQFF. As DNA, the CDR3 is TGCAGTGCCCGAACACTAGCGGGAGACTACAATGAGCAGTTCTTC.

This clonotype occurred many times. The chain combines TRBV7-2 with TRBJ2-2, with 8 nucleotides matching TRBD2. Germline trimming cut 5 bases from V and 4 bases from J; bases unmatched to any gene: 15. Looked up from germline, CDR1 is SGHTA and CDR2 is FQGNSA. CDR3 length: 18 residues. The CDR3 DNA reads as TGTGCCAGCAGCACAGGGACTACAGCCGCGGGGGGCACCGGGGAGCTGTTTTTT. Amino acid sequence: CASSTGTTAAGGTGELFF. Variable domain in full (rest from reference TRBV7-2 and TRBJ2-2): GAGVSQSPSNKVTEKGKDVELRCDPISGHTALYWYRQSLGQGLEFLIYFQGNSAPDKSGLPSDRFSAERTGGSVSTLTIQRTQQEDSAVYLCASSTGTTAAGGTGELFFGEGSRLTVL.

This clonotype appeared many times. The chain uses TRBV15 and TRBJ1-1, with D perhaps matching TRBD1 (5 bases). Looked up from germline, CDR1 is LNHNV and CDR2 is YYDKDF (reference sequence). V was shortened by 1 base and J by 1 base, with 10 bases between the two germline ends. CDR3 size: 15 residues. Here the CDR3 DNA reads TGTGCCACCAGCAGAGGTGGACACGGGAACACTGAAGCTTTCTTT. This gives the protein CATSRGGHGNTEAFF.

This clonotype was detected ten times or more. The chain recombines TRBV2 with TRBJ2-7, with 10 bases matching TRBD1. J lost 3 bases, V lost 5 bases, and 4 bases had no gene match. Looked up from germline, CDR1 is SNHLY and CDR2 is FYNNEI. This CDR3 has 14 amino acids. This chain's CDR3 is CASSSGTGDYEQYF. CDR3 bases: TGTGCCAGCAGTTCCGGGACAGGGGACTACGAGCAGTACTTC. The whole variable domain, filled in from reference TRBV2 and TRBJ2-7, reads EPEVTQTPSHQVTQMGQEVILRCVPISNHLYFYWYRQILGQKVEFLVSFYNNEISEKSEIFDDQFSVERPDGSNFTLKIRSTKLEDSAMYFCASSSGTGDYEQYFGPGTRLTVT.

Ten or more counts support this clonotype. The V and J genes are TRBV6-9 and TRBJ2-7; D is tentatively TRBD1 or TRBD2 (7 bases each). The CDR3 length is 19 residues. Germline V gene data show CDR1 as MNHGY and CDR2 as SVAAGI. V shed 2 bases and J shed 3 bases, with 26 bases lying between them. For the CDR3, the DNA is TGTGCCAGCAGTTATGCGGGACAGCGGGACGGCGCGACTGACTACGAGCAGTACTTC. Residues: CASSYAGQRDGATDYEQYF.

This clonotype was observed at least ten times. The rearrangement joins TRBV7-9 to TRBJ2-7; D not resolved. CDR3 size: 11 residues. Per the germline V gene, CDR1 is SEHNR and CDR2 is FQNEAQ (reference sequence). V dropped 5 bases and J dropped 2 bases, with 4 bases sitting between them. Here the CDR3 reads CASSRTYEQYF. CDR3 nucleotides: TGTGCCAGCAGCCGCACCTACGAGCAGTACTTC.

Note on this clonotype: A much larger clone is a single base away; this may be a read error. V is TRBV2 and J is TRBJ2-1; TRBD2 might be the D (6 bases). This CDR3 spans 14 amino acids. The V and J ends lost 5 bases and 9 bases respectively, with 17 bases between them. Germline-derived CDR1 and CDR2 are SNHLY and FYNNEI. This CDR3 is CASSYETRRIEQFF. The CDR3 region has the DNA TGTGCCAGCAGTTACGAGACTAGGCGAATTGAGCAGTTCTTC. The whole variable domain, remainder taken from reference TRBV2 and TRBJ2-1, is EPEVTQTPSHQVTQMGQEVILRCVPISNHLYFYWYRQILGQKVEFLVSFYNNEISEKSEIFDDQFSVERPDGSNFTLKIRSTKLEDSAMYFCASSYETRRIEQFFGPGTRLTVL.

This clonotype was seen a single time. The chain has TRBV9 and TRBJ2-7; the match to TRBD2 covers 13 bases. Germline V gene data show CDR1 as SGDLS and CDR2 as YYNGEE. This CDR3 spans 18 amino acids. V gave up 3 bases and J gave up 7 bases; unmatched junction bases: 16. CDR3 sequence (DNA): TGTGCCAGCAGCGCGATTAAAGGGACTAGCGGGATAGCTGTTGAGCAGTACTTC. It yields the protein CASSAIKGTSGIAVEQYF.

Many counts were recorded for this clonotype. J is TRBJ2-1 and V is TRBV28; no reliable D call. The germline V and J ends were trimmed by 4 bases and 0 bases, with 7 bases remaining between them. The CDR3 is 14 residues long. Per the germline V gene, CDR1 is MDHEN and CDR2 is SYDVKM. CDR3 nucleotides: TGTGCCAGCAGTTCAGTAATCTCCTACAATGAGCAGTTCTTC. Translation gives CASSSVISYNEQFF.

As regards this clonotype: A much larger clone is a single base away; this may be a read error. The V and J genes are TRBV6-4 and TRBJ2-1; D assignment may be TRBD1 or TRBD2 (5 bases each). Trimming took 0 bases from V and 4 from J, leaving 13 bases between them. The germline CDR1 and CDR2 sequences are MRHNA and SNTAGT. CDR3 length equals 16 residues. The CDR3 reads CASSDSIRGPYNEQFF. CDR3 DNA: TGTGCCAGCAGTGACTCGATTCGGGGCCCTTACAATGAGCAGTTCTTC.

In this sample, this clonotype turned up many times. The chain employs TRBV20-1 and TRBJ2-7; D uncertain. Germline-derived CDR1 and CDR2 are DFQATT and SNEGSKA (reference sequence). Trimming shortened V by 0 bases and J by 3 bases, and 12 bases separated the two germline ends. This CDR3 has 14 residues. The CDR3: CSARDGVELYEQYF. CDR3 sequence (DNA): TGCAGTGCTAGAGATGGCGTAGAGCTCTACGAGCAGTACTTC.

Many counts were recorded for this clonotype. Mismatch with germline at one junction end may stem from a read error. V is TRBV6-5 and J is TRBJ1-5; D unclear. Germline CDR1 MNHEY, CDR2 SVGAGI. The CDR3 length is 16 residues. CDR3 in DNA: TGTGCCAGCAGCTACTCTCCGCTTAATAGCAATCAGCCCCAGCATTTT. As protein: CASSYSPLNSNQPQHF.

The gene calls are TRBV6-1 and TRBJ2-3; 9 bases align to TRBD2. Germline V gene data show CDR1 as MNHNS and CDR2 as SASEGT. This CDR3 region has 15 residues. V shed 8 bases and J 3 bases; nucleotides not matched to a gene: 9. The CDR3 region is CASRTSVRGTDTQYF. The CDR3 nucleotides are TGTGCCAGCCGGACTAGCGTGAGGGGTACAGATACGCAGTATTTT.

There are many counts of this clonotype. The CDR3 reads CATALTGYGYTF. DNA of the CDR3: TGTGCCACCGCACTGACAGGGTACGGCTACACCTTC. This chain links TRBV28 with TRBJ1-2; 7 bases match TRBD1. In germline, CDR1 is MDHEN, CDR2 SYDVKM. This CDR3 contains 12 residues. Trimming removed 10 bases from V and 8 bases from J; junction bases left unmatched: 10.

This chain joins TRBV7-9 and TRBJ1-1, with TRBD1 matching over 7 bases. Germline V gives CDR1 SEHNR, CDR2 FQNEAQ (reference sequence). The length of the CDR3 is 13 residues. The V gene end was trimmed by 5 bases and the J gene end by 8 bases; junction bases not matched to a gene: 8. The CDR3 is CASSQPGQSEAFF. CDR3 DNA sequence: TGTGCCAGCAGCCAGCCGGGACAGTCGGAAGCTTTCTTT.